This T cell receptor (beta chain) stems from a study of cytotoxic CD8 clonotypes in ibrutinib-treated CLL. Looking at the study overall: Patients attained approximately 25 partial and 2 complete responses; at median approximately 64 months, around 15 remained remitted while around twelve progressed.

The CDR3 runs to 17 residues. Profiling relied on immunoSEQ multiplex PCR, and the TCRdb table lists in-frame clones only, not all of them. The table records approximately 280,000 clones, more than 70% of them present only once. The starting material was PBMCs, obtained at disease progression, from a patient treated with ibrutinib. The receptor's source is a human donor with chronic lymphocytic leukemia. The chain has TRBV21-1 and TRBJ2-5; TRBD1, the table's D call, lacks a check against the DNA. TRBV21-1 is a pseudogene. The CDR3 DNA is TGTGCCAGCATGTTGGCCCACAACAGGGGCTACCAAGAGACCCAGTACTTC. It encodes CASMLAHNRGYQETQYF.